Described below is a single T cell receptor (beta chain) sequence and its context. The table came from immunoSEQ multiplex PCR; TCRdb's copy has only in-frame clones and leaves some out. The sample consists of some 81,000 clones, 80% to 90% of them appearing once. The data originate from a study of identifying expanded T cells in peripheral blood. During the collection period, no donor immune events like infections were recorded. CDR1 is SGHDT, CDR2 YYEEEE, per germline. The CDR3 runs to 16 residues. V lost 4 bases and J lost 3, with 18 bases in between. V and J are TRBV5-6 and TRBJ2-3, with a possible D match to TRBD1 (6 bases). The material sequenced was blood. This TCR was sampled from a person aged 18 to 75 in good health. Here the CDR3 DNA reads TGTGCCAGCAGCCCCCTAGTCTCGGGACAAACAGATACGCAGTATTTT. The encoded protein is CASSPLVSGQTDTQYF.